The present T cell receptor beta chain was sequenced within a study of blood T cell repertoires in COVID-19. Study-level information: Sources were T cells, B-cell-depleted T cells, or PBMCs; the material itself was cDNA or gDNA.

With 2 bases clipped from V and 6 bases from J, the junction kept 11 bases outside the gene matches. Per germline, CDR1 SEHNR and CDR2 FQNEAQ (reference sequence). This CDR3 is 17 amino acids long. In its sample, this clone is medium-sized (0.01 to 0.1%). Per the original data handling: Amplification of reference gene primers provided the estimated nucleated cell counts. Only in-frame clones appear in the TCRdb table, and some are missing; sequencing was by immunoSEQ multiplex PCR. Clone size and V and J calls were adopted from that table, with D and trimming inferred from the DNA. The data hold fewer than 110,000 clones, with roughly 87% observed a single time.

The chain carries TRBV7-9 and TRBJ2-1; 9 bases line up with TRBD2. The sequencing input was peripheral blood. The receptor was isolated from a human donor in a cohort sampled during active COVID-19. The CDR3 coding sequence is TGTGCCAGCAGCTTAACGGTTGGCGGGGGGGCAGGCAATGAGCAGTTCTTC. Its protein product is CASSLTVGGGAGNEQFF.